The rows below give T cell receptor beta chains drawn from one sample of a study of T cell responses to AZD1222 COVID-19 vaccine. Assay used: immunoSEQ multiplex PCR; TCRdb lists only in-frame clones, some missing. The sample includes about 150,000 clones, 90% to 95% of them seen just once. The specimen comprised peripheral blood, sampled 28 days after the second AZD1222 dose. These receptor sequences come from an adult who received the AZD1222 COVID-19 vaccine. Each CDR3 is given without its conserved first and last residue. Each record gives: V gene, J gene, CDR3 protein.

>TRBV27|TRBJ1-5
ASSRVSASNQPQH
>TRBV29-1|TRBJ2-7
SVAEQNSYEQY
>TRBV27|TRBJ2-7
ASWDRIYEQY
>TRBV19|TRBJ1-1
ASSIIAGWGTEAF
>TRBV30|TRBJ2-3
AWSETGASADTQY
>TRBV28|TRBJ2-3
ASSPPVADTQY
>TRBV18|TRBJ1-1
ASSPGATSTEAF
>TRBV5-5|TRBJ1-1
ASTTDLRGTEAF
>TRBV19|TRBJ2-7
ASSITGAYEQY
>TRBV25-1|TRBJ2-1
ASSEPTSGRSEQF
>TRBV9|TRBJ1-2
ASSVVEGPYGYT
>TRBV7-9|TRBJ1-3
ASSPPGQGRNTIY
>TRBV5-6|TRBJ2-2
ASSPTSLAGITGELF
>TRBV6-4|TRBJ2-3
ASSDMAGGPVDTQY
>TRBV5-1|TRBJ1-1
ASSLDSRGAF
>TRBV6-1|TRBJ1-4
ASSEMGIVEKLF
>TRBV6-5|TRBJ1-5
ATVGVGNQPQH
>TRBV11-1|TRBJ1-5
ASSLAGGGSNQPQH
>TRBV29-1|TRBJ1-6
SVQQGANSPLH
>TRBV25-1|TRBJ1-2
ASSTWYRNYGYT
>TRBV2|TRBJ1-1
ASSEQGLVAF
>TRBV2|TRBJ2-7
ASSIDSYEQY
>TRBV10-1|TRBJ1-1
ASSESGRGGEAF
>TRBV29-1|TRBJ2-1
SVTINEQF
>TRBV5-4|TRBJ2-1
ASSSIIAQVDEQF
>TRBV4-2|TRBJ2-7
ASSQGAAGSYEQY
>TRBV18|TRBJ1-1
ASSPTQSTEAF